The 8 T cell receptor beta chains below come from one sample, sequenced in a study of T cell responses to AZD1222 COVID-19 vaccine. Sequencing used immunoSEQ multiplex PCR; TCRdb keeps in-frame clones, though not all of them. Of 120,000 or so clones listed, around 90% were seen once; the top ten hold 1.5% to 1.7%. The sequencing here drew on peripheral blood, taken on day 0 of AZD1222 vaccination. Receptors were obtained from an adult in good health.

This chain connects TRBV12-3 or TRBV12-4 to TRBJ2-7; D ambiguous. The CDR3 is 12 residues long. V dropped 6 bases and J dropped 0 bases, with 6 bases sitting between them. The CDR3 spells CASSRSSYEQYF. DNA for the CDR3: TGTGCCAGCAGCCGCAGCTCCTACGAGCAGTACTTC.

V gene TRBV4-2 combines with J gene TRBJ1-5, with 7 bases identical to TRBD1. This CDR3 contains 16 residues. The ends lost 0 bases at V and 6 bases at J; junction bases unmatched: 8. The germline CDR1 and CDR2 sequences are LGHNA and YNFKEQ. CDR3: CASSQEGGTVSQPQHF. For the CDR3, the DNA is TGTGCCAGCAGCCAAGAGGGAGGGACAGTGAGTCAGCCCCAGCATTTT.

The chain carries TRBV6-5 and TRBJ2-2; D unresolved. V was pared by 6 bases and J by 6 bases, with 17 bases between. The CDR3 spans 15 residues. In germline, CDR1 is MNHEY, CDR2 SVGAGI. The CDR3 coding sequence is TGTGCCAGCAGCGTAGAGGCTCTTCTTCCCGGGGAGCTGTTTTTT. Its translation is CASSVEALLPGELFF.

V is TRBV27 and J is TRBJ2-7, with a weak D call TRBD2 (6 bases). From germline, CDR1 is MNHEY and CDR2 SMNVEV (reference sequence). The CDR3 covers 14 residues. The V end lost 5 bases, the J end lost 1 base, and 12 bases lay between the germline ends. CDR3: CASSKRGSSYEQYF. The CDR3 DNA reads TGTGCCAGCAGTAAACGGGGGTCTTCCTACGAGCAGTACTTC.

This clone is a singleton in its sample. The rearrangement uses TRBV28 and TRBJ1-6; 7 nucleotides line up with TRBD1. J lost 7 bases, V lost 3 bases, and 15 bases had no gene match. Germline V gives CDR1 MDHEN, CDR2 SYDVKM. This CDR3 spans 18 amino acids. The CDR3 DNA follows: TGTGCCAGCAGTTTGATAAGACAGGGATATCGTGGGAATTCACCCCTCCACTTT. Its protein product is CASSLIRQGYRGNSPLHF.

The rearrangement links TRBV5-6 to TRBJ2-1; possible D gene TRBD1, 5 bases. This CDR3 region has 13 residues. V was pared by 0 bases and J by 6 bases, with 7 bases between. The germline V gene has CDR1 SGHDT and CDR2 YYEEEE. The CDR3 DNA sequence: TGTGCCAGCAGCTTGGGGGGCTTCAATGAGCAGTTCTTC. It encodes CASSLGGFNEQFF.

This sequence joins TRBV5-6 and TRBJ2-2, with 7 positions matching TRBD2. With V trimmed by 2 bases and J by 7 bases, 8 bases remained unmatched. This CDR3 contains 15 residues. Germline V gene lookup returns CDR1 SGHDT and CDR2 YYEEEE. As DNA, the CDR3 is TGTGCCAGCAGCTTAGCGGGACGGCACGGCGGGGAGCTGTTTTTT. Residues: CASSLAGRHGGELFF.

In regard to this clone: Other DNA sequences in the same sample also yield this CDR3. This chain links TRBV27 with TRBJ1-1; D call uncertain. V was cut by 3 bases and J by 0 bases, with 5 bases left in between. The germline V gene has CDR1 MNHEY and CDR2 SMNVEV (reference sequence). This CDR3 contains 13 residues. This CDR3 reads CASSLSVNTEAFF. The CDR3 bases are TGTGCCAGCAGTTTGTCAGTGAACACTGAAGCTTTCTTT.